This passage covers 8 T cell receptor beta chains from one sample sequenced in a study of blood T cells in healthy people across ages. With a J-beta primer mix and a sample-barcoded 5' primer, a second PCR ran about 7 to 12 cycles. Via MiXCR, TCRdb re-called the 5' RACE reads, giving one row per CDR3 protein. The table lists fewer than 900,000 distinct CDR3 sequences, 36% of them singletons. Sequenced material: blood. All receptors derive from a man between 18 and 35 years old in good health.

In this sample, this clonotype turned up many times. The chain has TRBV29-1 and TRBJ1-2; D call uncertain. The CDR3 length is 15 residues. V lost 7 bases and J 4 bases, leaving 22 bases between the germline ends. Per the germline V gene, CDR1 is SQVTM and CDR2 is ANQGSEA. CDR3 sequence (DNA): TGCAGCGCCGTTGTCCCTGAGGCCGATCCCTATGGCTACACCTTC. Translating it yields CSAVVPEADPYGYTF.

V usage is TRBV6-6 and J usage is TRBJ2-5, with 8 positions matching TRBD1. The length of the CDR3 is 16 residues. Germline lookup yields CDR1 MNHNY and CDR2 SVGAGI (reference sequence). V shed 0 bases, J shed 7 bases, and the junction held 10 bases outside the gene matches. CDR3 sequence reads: CASSYSGTGLFVTQYF. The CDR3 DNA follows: TGTGCCAGCAGTTACTCCGGGACAGGCCTGTTTGTGACCCAGTACTTC.

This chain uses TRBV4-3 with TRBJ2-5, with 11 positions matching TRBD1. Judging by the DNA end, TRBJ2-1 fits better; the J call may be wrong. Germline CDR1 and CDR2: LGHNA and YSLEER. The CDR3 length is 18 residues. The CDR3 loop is CASSPNSWGQGEWETQFF. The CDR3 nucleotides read TGCGCCAGCAGCCCCAACTCTTGGGGACAGGGGGAATGGGAGACCCAGTTCTTC.

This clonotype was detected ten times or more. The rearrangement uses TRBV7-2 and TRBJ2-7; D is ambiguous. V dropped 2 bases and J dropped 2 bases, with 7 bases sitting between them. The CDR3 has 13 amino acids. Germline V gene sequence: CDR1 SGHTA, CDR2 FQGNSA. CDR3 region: CASSLSPPYEQYF. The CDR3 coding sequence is TGTGCCAGCAGCTTAAGCCCACCCTACGAGCAGTACTTC.

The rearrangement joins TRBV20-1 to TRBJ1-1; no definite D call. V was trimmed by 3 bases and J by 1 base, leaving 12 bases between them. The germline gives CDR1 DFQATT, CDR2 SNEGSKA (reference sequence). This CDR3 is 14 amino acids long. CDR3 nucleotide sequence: TGCAGTGCTAGTAGGAGCCGGTCGAACACTGAAGCTTTCTTT. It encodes CSASRSRSNTEAFF.

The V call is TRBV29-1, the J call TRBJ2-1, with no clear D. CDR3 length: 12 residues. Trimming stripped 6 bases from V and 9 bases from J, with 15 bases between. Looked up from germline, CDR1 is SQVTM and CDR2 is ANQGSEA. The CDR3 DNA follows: TGCAGCGTCCTCGACACGGCCTTTGAGCAGTTCTTC. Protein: CSVLDTAFEQFF.

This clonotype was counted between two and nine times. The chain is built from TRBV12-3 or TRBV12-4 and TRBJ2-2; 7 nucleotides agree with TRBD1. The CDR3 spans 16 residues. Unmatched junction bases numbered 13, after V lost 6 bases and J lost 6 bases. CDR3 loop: CASSSNRGLGAGELFF. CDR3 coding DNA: TGTGCCAGCAGCAGTAACAGGGGCTTGGGAGCCGGGGAGCTGTTTTTT.

The CDR3 here is CSARRALDFSSGRAFENIQYF. The CDR3, as DNA: TGCAGTGCTAGAAGGGCCCTGGATTTTTCTAGCGGGAGGGCCTTCGAAAACATTCAGTACTTC. J is TRBJ2-4 and V is TRBV20-1; 12 bases fit TRBD2. CDR1 DFQATT and CDR2 SNEGSKA come from the germline V gene (reference sequence). The CDR3 loop spans 21 amino acids. V trimming: 2 bases; J trimming: 5 bases; junction bases outside the gene matches: 22.